What follows are 3 T cell receptor beta chains derived from one specimen sequenced in a study of shared clonotypes between healthy human individuals. Profiled with immunoSEQ multiplex PCR; TCRdb holds only in-frame clones, not every one. The data contain 730,000 or so clones, around 72% of them singletons. The sample taken for sequencing was memory CD4+ T cells sorted from blood. Regarding subset: CD45RA-negative fraction. These receptor sequences come from a woman younger than 45 in good health.

V is TRBV5-6 and J is TRBJ2-1; D not certain. Germline V CDR1 and CDR2: SGHDT, YYEEEE. With 3 bases removed from V and 7 bases from J, the gap between germline ends came to 5 bases. The CDR3 is 11 amino acids. In nucleotides, the CDR3 is TGTGCCAGCAGCTCCGGGAATGAGCAGTTCTTC. Translation gives CASSSGNEQFF.

Here the CDR3 reads CASSETDRGVYEQYF. CDR3 bases: TGTGCCAGCAGTGAAACGGACAGGGGAGTGTACGAGCAGTACTTC. This chain connects TRBV2 to TRBJ2-7; 9 positions match TRBD1. The CDR3 has 15 amino acids. Looked up from germline, CDR1 is SNHLY and CDR2 is FYNNEI. With 2 bases clipped from V and 4 bases from J, the junction kept 6 bases outside the gene matches.

This clone was observed a handful of times. V gene TRBV28 combines with J gene TRBJ1-3; D may be TRBD1 (6 bases). The germline V gene encodes CDR1 MDHEN and CDR2 SYDVKM. The CDR3 runs to 15 residues. Trimming cost V 4 bases and J 0 bases, with 10 bases left between them. CDR3 DNA sequence: TGTGCCAGCAGTTCCTGGGACATCTCTGGAAACACCATATATTTT. Residues: CASSSWDISGNTIYF.